This T cell receptor (beta chain) was sequenced for a study of blood T cell repertoires in COVID-19. This CDR3 spans 16 amino acids. Germline CDR1 is SGHVS and CDR2 is FQNEAQ. V shed 5 bases and J 1 base; nucleotides not matched to a gene: 7. Sequencing was performed with immunoSEQ multiplex PCR; in TCRdb, only in-frame clones are kept and a portion is missing. The sample contains some 170,000 clones, around 90% of which appear only once. The receptor was derived from a woman aged 50 to 60 with acute or convalescent COVID-19. The V call is TRBV7-8, the J call TRBJ2-2; 7 bases line up with TRBD1. Sequencing used peripheral blood. DNA of the CDR3: TGTGCCAGCAGCCCAACCGGGACAGTGAACACCGGGGAGCTGTTTTTT. Protein: CASSPTGTVNTGELFF.